The rows below give T cell receptor beta chains drawn from one sample of a study of OX40 agonist ivuxolimab in advanced cancers. The protocol was immunoSEQ multiplex PCR, while the TCRdb copy is restricted to in-frame clones and leaves out a portion. The table includes approximately 80,000 clones, roughly 85% detected once. The input for sequencing was CD4+ or CD8+ T cells sorted from blood, taken in a trial of the OX40 agonist ivuxolimab. The receptors were sampled from an adult with an advanced solid tumor such as melanoma, head and neck, liver or kidney cancer. Both conserved end residues are part of each CDR3. The D gene is left open where the match is weak. The size field is filled for only some rows; it gives once, few, many or a size class.

v_gene	abundance	len	j_gene	d_gene	CDR3nt	CDR3aa
TRBV5-5	once	17	TRBJ1-2	NA	TGTGCCAGCAGCTTGGCCTCCGGGGGCAGACGGGCTTATGGCTACACCTTC	CASSLASGGRRAYGYTF
TRBV6-6	NA	15	TRBJ1-6	NA	TGTGCCGACCTATTCGGGCCTCGCGGCAATTCACCCCTCCACTTT	CADLFGPRGNSPLHF
TRBV4-3	NA	17	TRBJ1-3	TRBD1	TGCGCCAGCAGCCAAGAAAGTGGGACAGGGTTTGGAAACACCATATATTTT	CASSQESGTGFGNTIYF
TRBV6-5	NA	15	TRBJ2-1	TRBD2	TGTGCCAGCAGATCTAGCGGCAACAACTACAATGAGCAGTTCTTC	CASRSSGNNYNEQFF
TRBV5-5	NA	16	TRBJ2-3	NA	TGTGCCAGCAGCTTGGGAGCGGACTACCACACAGATACGCAGTATTTT	CASSLGADYHTDTQYF
TRBV9	NA	14	TRBJ2-7	NA	TGTGCCAGCAGCGTAGAGCAAGCGTCCGGCGAGCAGTACTTC	CASSVEQASGEQYF
TRBV7-9	NA	15	TRBJ2-7	TRBD1	TGTGCCAGCAGCTTAGGTGTTCCAGGGGGCTACGAGCAGTACTTC	CASSLGVPGGYEQYF
TRBV7-2	NA	16	TRBJ2-3	NA	TGTGCCAGCAGCCCCGCCGCGGGGGCCGTGAAAGATACGCAGTATTTT	CASSPAAGAVKDTQYF
TRBV30	NA	12	TRBJ1-1	TRBD1	TGTGCCTGGAGTACGACAGGGACCGGAGCTTTCTTT	CAWSTTGTGAFF
TRBV6-6	once	14	TRBJ2-3	NA	TGTGCCAGCAGGAGTAGACAGGGCACAGATACGCAGTATTTT	CASRSRQGTDTQYF
TRBV7-2	NA	16	TRBJ2-3	NA	TGTGCCAGCAGCTTAGCCGGGACACCTAGCACAGATACGCAGTATTTT	CASSLAGTPSTDTQYF
TRBV6-1	NA	13	TRBJ1-1	NA	TGTGCCAGCAGTTCCAGTGAGAACACTGAAGCTTTCTTT	CASSSSENTEAFF
TRBV2	NA	14	TRBJ1-5	NA	TGTGCCAGCAGTGCGCTAAATAGCAATCAGCCCCAGCATTTT	CASSALNSNQPQHF
TRBV5-1	once	16	TRBJ1-4	NA	TGCGCCAGCAGCCCCGCAGCGGACACCCAGGGAGAAAAACTGTTTTTT	CASSPAADTQGEKLFF
TRBV30	NA	17	TRBJ1-3	NA	TGTGCCTGGAGTGTACTAAGGGGATCGGGCTCTGGAAACACCATATATTTT	CAWSVLRGSGSGNTIYF
TRBV19	NA	15	TRBJ2-7	NA	TGTGCCAGTACCGTACAGGCCCGAGGGGGTTACGAGCAGTACTTC	CASTVQARGGYEQYF
TRBV7-2	NA	15	TRBJ2-7	NA	TGTGCCAGCAGCCTCGAGAGCGACGTCCCCTACGAGCAGTACTTC	CASSLESDVPYEQYF
TRBV9	NA	14	TRBJ2-7	NA	TGTGCCAGCAGCCCATCCGACTACCCACGGGAGCAGTACTTC	CASSPSDYPREQYF
TRBV7-9	NA	15	TRBJ2-1	TRBD2	TGTGCCAGCAGCCCCGGGGGGGCCGGGGGCAATGAGCAGTTCTTC	CASSPGGAGGNEQFF
TRBV6-5	once	15	TRBJ1-2	NA	TGTGCCAGCAGTTACGGGTCGGTACCTAACTATGGCTACACCTTC	CASSYGSVPNYGYTF
TRBV10-3	NA	15	TRBJ2-1	TRBD2	TGTGCCATCAGTGTTGGCCGGGGGGGCAGGAATGAGCAGTTCTTC	CAISVGRGGRNEQFF
TRBV5-1	NA	13	TRBJ1-3	NA	TGCGCCAGCAGCTTGGACAGTGGAAACACCATATATTTT	CASSLDSGNTIYF
TRBV6-5	few	15	TRBJ1-5	NA	TGTGCCAGCAGTACCCCAGGGTTTAGCAATCAGCCCCAGCATTTT	CASSTPGFSNQPQHF
TRBV11-1	few	15	TRBJ2-7	NA	TGTGCCAGCAGCTTTTCCGGGACTCCCTCGGGTGAGCAGTACTTC	CASSFSGTPSGEQYF
TRBV5-6	NA	16	TRBJ2-7	TRBD1	TGTGCCAGCAGCTTGAGAACAGGACAGGGATTCTACGAGCAGTACTTC	CASSLRTGQGFYEQYF
TRBV2	NA	15	TRBJ2-7	NA	TGTGCCAGCAGTGAATTGGGCCGGAGCTCCTACGAGCAGTACTTC	CASSELGRSSYEQYF
TRBV7-9	NA	11	TRBJ1-1	NA	TGTGCCAGCAGCGACTCTTGGGCAGCTTTCTTT	CASSDSWAAFF
TRBV9	NA	15	TRBJ1-1	NA	TGTGCCAGCAGCAGAGGGACGGGGGGGCACACTGAAGCTTTCTTT	CASSRGTGGHTEAFF
TRBV16	NA	14	TRBJ1-2	NA	TGTGCCAGCAGCCAATCGTCCCCTAACTATGGCTACACCTTC	CASSQSSPNYGYTF
TRBV11-3	NA	14	TRBJ1-2	NA	TGTGCCAGCAGCTTAGATCGTAACGACAGGCTCTTACGCTTC	CASSLDRNDRLLRF
TRBV4-3	NA	13	TRBJ2-1	TRBD2	TGCGCCAGCAGCCTCACCCAGCGGGGTGAGCAGTTCTTC	CASSLTQRGEQFF